Detailed here is one T cell receptor beta chain. The antigen is unknown. Germline V gives CDR1 SGHKS, CDR2 YYEKEE (reference sequence). There are 14 residues in the CDR3. V was trimmed by 4 bases and J by 3 bases, leaving 11 bases between them. This sample was taken from a study of shared clonotypes between healthy human individuals. Overall study results and limits: Sharing across a few donors was seen in 4% to 5.5% of naive CD4 clonotypes.

An assay was performed, and its level was deep. This table comes from immunoSEQ multiplex PCR, and its TCRdb copy is limited to in-frame clones, with some not included. The table has some 1 million clones, around 75% seen once. The rearrangement uses TRBV5-5 and TRBJ1-5, with a weak D call TRBD1 (6 bases). The specimen sequenced was memory CD4+ T cells sorted from blood. The subset denotes: CD45RA-negative fraction. This clonotype was obtained from a young man in good health. CDR3 loop: CASSRGGNNQPQHF. The CDR3 nucleotides are TGTGCCAGCAGCCGAGGGGGGAACAATCAGCCCCAGCATTTT.